What follows are 27 T cell receptor beta chains derived from one specimen sequenced in a study of shared clonotypes between healthy human individuals. Assay used: immunoSEQ multiplex PCR; TCRdb lists only in-frame clones, some missing. Among about 480,000 clones listed, less than 85% were seen once. Sequenced material: PBMCs. The receptors shown here come from a woman aged 40 to 55 in good health. Some clones in this sample may be carry-over from other donors' samples.

This rearrangement joins TRBV7-2 to TRBJ2-5; 10 positions match TRBD1. CDR1 is SGHTA, CDR2 FQGNSA, per germline. This CDR3 is built from 14 residues. The V gene end was trimmed by 3 bases and the J gene end by 7 bases; junction bases not matched to a gene: 5. For the CDR3, the DNA is TGTGCCAGCAGCTTGACAGGGGGCGTAGGGACCCAGTACTTC. This translates into CASSLTGGVGTQYF.

The chain couples TRBV27 to TRBJ1-1; possible D gene TRBD1, 6 bases. CDR1 is MNHEY and CDR2 is SMNVEV in the germline V gene (reference sequence). Trimming cost V 8 bases and J 5 bases, with 18 bases left between them. The CDR3 totals 14 residues. Here the CDR3 DNA reads TGTGCCAGCCGAATCCGGGGGGCGAGGACTGAAGCTTTCTTT. This encodes CASRIRGARTEAFF.

The chain has TRBV9 and TRBJ2-3; D is tentatively TRBD1 or TRBD2 (5 bases each). The CDR3 is made up of 15 amino acids. Germline V gene sequence: CDR1 SGDLS, CDR2 YYNGEE. Trimming took off 3 bases at V and 2 bases at J, with 13 bases between the two ends. As DNA, the CDR3 is TGTGCCAGCAGCGGGGGGACGGCCGCCACAGATACGCAGTATTTT. It is translated as CASSGGTAATDTQYF.

The V call is TRBV5-1, the J call TRBJ1-1; weak D call: TRBD1 (5 bases). Germline V gene sequence: CDR1 SGHRS, CDR2 YFSETQ. V was shortened by 5 bases and J by 1 base, with 9 bases between the two germline ends. This CDR3 has 13 residues. The CDR3 region has the DNA TGCGCCAGCAGGCGGGGGTCGAACACTGAAGCTTTCTTT. This translates into CASRRGSNTEAFF. Full variable domain (outside the CDR3, taken from reference TRBV5-1 and TRBJ1-1): KAGVTQTPRYLIKTRGQQVTLSCSPISGHRSVSWYQQTPGQGLQFLFEYFSETQRNKGNFPGRFSGRQFSNSRSEMNVSTLELGDSALYLCASRRGSNTEAFFGQGTRLTVV.

V usage is TRBV11-2 and J usage is TRBJ1-2; no clear D. The CDR3 covers 14 residues. Germline V gives CDR1 SGHAT, CDR2 FQNNGV. The ends were cut back, 1 base at V and 2 bases at J, with 8 bases in the middle. The CDR3 coding sequence is TGTGCCAGCAGCTTAGGGACGCCGAACTATGGCTACACCTTC. It encodes CASSLGTPNYGYTF.

In DNA form, the CDR3 reads TGCAGCGTTGTGGGGCCCGGGGGATCTGGAAACACCATATATTTT. Translating gives CSVVGPGGSGNTIYF. The rearrangement links TRBV29-1 to TRBJ1-3, with D perhaps TRBD1 (5 bases). The CDR3 spans 15 residues. Trimming took off 4 bases at V and 1 base at J, with 14 bases between the two ends. Germline CDR1 and CDR2: SQVTM and ANQGSEA.

A word on this clone: This sample also contains other DNA sequences that code for the same CDR3. The chain is built from TRBV5-1 and TRBJ1-5, with D hard to call. CDR1 and CDR2 from the germline V gene are SGHRS and YFSETQ. V lost 4 bases and J lost 0, with 5 bases in between. The CDR3 runs to 13 residues. The CDR3 DNA sequence: TGCGCCAGCAGCCTAGATAGCAATCAGCCCCAGCATTTT. It codes for CASSLDSNQPQHF.

This chain joins TRBV4-2 and TRBJ1-1; possible D gene TRBD1, 5 bases. Germline V gene sequence: CDR1 LGHNA, CDR2 YNFKEQ. The V end lost 1 base, the J end lost 7 bases, and 25 bases lay between the germline ends. This CDR3 has 18 residues. This chain's CDR3 is CASSQAFNRGNLPFEAFF. CDR3 nucleotides: TGTGCCAGCAGCCAAGCGTTCAACCGGGGGAACCTACCCTTTGAAGCTTTCTTT.

This clone has only a few counts. The rearrangement uses TRBV7-9 and TRBJ2-1, with D possibly being TRBD2 (5 bases). The CDR3 length is 12 residues. V was clipped by 10 bases and J by 9 bases, with 16 bases between them. Germline V lookup: CDR1 SEHNR, CDR2 FQNEAQ (reference sequence). Here the CDR3 reads CATSPRGFEQFF. The CDR3 DNA is TGTGCCACAAGCCCACGGGGTTTTGAGCAGTTCTTC. Variable domain in full (rest from reference TRBV7-9 and TRBJ2-1): DTGVSQNPRHKITKRGQNVTFRCDPISEHNRLYWYRQTLGQGPEFLTYFQNEAQLEKSRLLSDRFSAERPKGSFSTLEIQRTEQGDSAMYLCATSPRGFEQFFGPGTRLTVL.

The chain's CDR3 is CASSQRILAGGQDTQYF. The CDR3 region has the DNA TGTGCCAGCAGCCAAAGGATCCTAGCGGGAGGTCAAGATACGCAGTATTTT. The rearrangement links TRBV7-3 to TRBJ2-3; 11 positions agree with TRBD2. Germline CDR1 SGHTA, CDR2 FQGTGA. The trim removed 5 bases at V and 5 bases at J, leaving 12 bases unmatched. The CDR3 runs to 17 residues.

The chain is built from TRBV6-5 and TRBJ1-5; TRBD1 is a possible D gene (5 bases). CDR1 and CDR2 from the germline V gene are MNHEY and SVGAGI. V lost 5 bases and J lost 4, with 12 bases in between. The CDR3 is made up of 14 amino acids. CDR3 protein: CASSVGGWNQPQHF. CDR3 coding DNA: TGTGCCAGCAGTGTGGGGGGTTGGAATCAGCCCCAGCATTTT.

This clone occurred once. This sequence joins TRBV7-2 and TRBJ2-2; weak D call: TRBD2 (5 bases). The CDR3 is made up of 14 amino acids. V lost 5 bases, J lost 9 bases, and 16 bases lay in between. Germline V gene data show CDR1 as SGHTA and CDR2 as FQGNSA. In nucleotides, the CDR3 is TGTGCCAGCAGCCTAAAGGCTAGCTTCAGGGAGCTGTTTTTT. This translates into CASSLKASFRELFF.

This chain connects TRBV5-1 to TRBJ2-5; 8 bases fit TRBD2. The CDR3 contains 14 residues. Germline values: CDR1 SGHRS, CDR2 YFSETQ. The trim removed 5 bases at V and 4 bases at J, leaving 7 bases unmatched. The CDR3 coding sequence is TGCGCCAGCAGTATTGGGCTAGCGGGAGAGACCCAGTACTTC. This encodes CASSIGLAGETQYF.

CDR3 sequence reads: CASSFSGGSHYNEQFF. The CDR3 region has the DNA TGTGCCAGCAGTTTCTCTGGCGGATCACACTACAATGAGCAGTTCTTC. The V call is TRBV28, the J call TRBJ2-1; no firm D call. V shed 3 bases and J shed 3 bases, with 15 bases lying between them. This CDR3 is built from 16 residues. The V gene's germline CDR1 is MDHEN and CDR2 SYDVKM.

Concerning this clone itself: A read error is the likely source, as a far larger clone sits one nucleotide away. The chain joins TRBV7-9 to TRBJ2-3, with a tentative D call TRBD2 (5 bases). The length of the CDR3 is 14 residues. V was shortened by 4 bases and J by 0 bases, with 8 bases between the two germline ends. Germline V gene sequence: CDR1 SEHNR, CDR2 FQNEAQ (reference sequence). CDR3 coding DNA: TGTGCCAGCAGCTCCAGGACTAGCACAGATACGCAGTATTTT. The encoded protein is CASSSRTSTDTQYF. Together with reference TRBV7-9 and TRBJ2-3, the CDR3 gives the full variable domain: DTGVSQNPRHKITKRGQNVTFRCDPISEHNRLYWYRQTLGQGPEFLTYFQNEAQLEKSRLLSDRFSAERPKGSFSTLEIQRTEQGDSAMYLCASSSRTSTDTQYFGPGTRLTVL.

The V gene is TRBV7-2, the J gene TRBJ1-5, with a possible D match to TRBD1 (5 bases). This CDR3 region has 15 residues. CDR1 is SGHTA, CDR2 FQGNSA, per germline. V shed 4 bases and J shed 4 bases, with 14 bases lying between them. In DNA form, the CDR3 reads TGTGCCAGCAGCTCCCAGACGGGGCCAAATCAGCCCCAGCATTTT. Encoded protein: CASSSQTGPNQPQHF.

The chain recombines TRBV5-3 with TRBJ2-7, with D maybe TRBD1 (5 bases). TRBV5-3 is treated as an ORF (open reading frame) with a function not yet certain. Deletions cut 3 bases from V and 1 base from J, with 14 bases between. The CDR3 extends over 15 amino acids. The DNA for the CDR3 is TGTGCCAGAAGCTCCTCAGAAGGGGCGTCCTACGAGCAGTACTTC. Its translation: CARSSSEGASYEQYF.

CDR3 loop: CAGNRDPGNTIYF. CDR3 DNA sequence: TGTGCCGGAAACAGGGACCCTGGAAACACCATATATTTT. The chain is built from TRBV2 and TRBJ1-3; D is possibly TRBD1 (6 bases). Germline CDR1 SNHLY, CDR2 FYNNEI. The CDR3 totals 13 residues. V lost 11 bases to trimming and J lost 2 bases, with 13 bases between them.

This chain links TRBV11-2 with TRBJ2-1; D perhaps matches TRBD2 (5 bases). V lost 5 bases to trimming and J lost 0 bases, with 17 bases between them. This CDR3 is 17 amino acids long. The germline CDR1 and CDR2 sequences are SGHAT and FQNNGV. The CDR3 coding sequence is TGTGCCAGCAGCCCGGCGCGGGTCGCCCTCTCCTACAATGAGCAGTTCTTC. This encodes CASSPARVALSYNEQFF.

On this clone itself: This sample includes further DNA sequences coding for the same CDR3. The chain combines TRBV5-5 with TRBJ2-7; 9 bases match TRBD2. Unmatched junction bases numbered 4, after V lost 0 bases and J lost 3 bases. This CDR3 comprises 15 residues. In germline, CDR1 is SGHKS, CDR2 YYEKEE (reference sequence). The DNA of the CDR3 is TGTGCCAGCAGCTTGGCCCTAGCGGGAAACTACGAGCAGTACTTC. It is translated as CASSLALAGNYEQYF.

In its sample, this clone was seen a few times. The rearrangement links TRBV7-3 to TRBJ2-1; D ambiguous. The V end was cut by 4 bases, the J end by 5 bases, with 9 bases between. Germline V lookup: CDR1 SGHTA, CDR2 FQGTGA. There are 13 residues in the CDR3. CDR3 DNA: TGTGCCAGCAGCTCAGGCTCTCACAATGAGCAGTTCTTC. It is translated as CASSSGSHNEQFF.

The rearrangement links TRBV19 to TRBJ1-1; weak D call: TRBD1 (6 bases). Trimming left V 6 bases short and J 11 bases short, with 19 bases between. This CDR3 region has 13 residues. Germline assignment: CDR1 LNHDA and CDR2 SQIVND (reference sequence). CDR3 DNA sequence: TGTGCCAGTAGGAGGCAGGGGAACCTGGGCGCTTTCTTT. This sequence encodes CASRRQGNLGAFF.

CDR3 bases: TGTGCCAGCAGTAATAAACTCGGGGGCTACACCTTC. Its protein product is CASSNKLGGYTF. V is TRBV6-6 and J is TRBJ1-2; no firm D call. Germline-derived CDR1 and CDR2 are MNHNY and SVGAGI (reference sequence). CDR3 length: 12 residues. The V and J ends lost 5 bases and 8 bases respectively, with 12 bases between them.

The chain joins TRBV7-2 to TRBJ1-4; 10 bases align to TRBD1. V dropped 5 bases and J dropped 7; count of bases not matched to a gene: 4. The V gene's germline CDR1 is SGHTA and CDR2 FQGNSA. CDR3 length equals 14 residues. CDR3 sequence reads: CASSRTGGSEKLFF. The CDR3 bases are TGTGCCAGCAGCCGGACAGGGGGTAGTGAAAAACTGTTTTTT. The variable domain in full, with the rest retrieved from reference TRBV7-2 and TRBJ1-4, is GAGVSQSPSNKVTEKGKDVELRCDPISGHTALYWYRQSLGQGLEFLIYFQGNSAPDKSGLPSDRFSAERTGGSVSTLTIQRTQQEDSAVYLCASSRTGGSEKLFFGSGTQLSVL.

V gene TRBV5-6 combines with J gene TRBJ2-7, with D unresolved. The CDR3 is 14 amino acids. CDR1 is SGHDT, CDR2 YYEEEE, per germline. V was clipped by 0 bases and J by 0 bases, with 7 bases between them. CDR3 nucleotides: TGTGCCAGCAGCTTGGGACATAACTCCTACGAGCAGTACTTC. The encoded protein is CASSLGHNSYEQYF. Based on the CDR3 plus reference TRBV5-6 and TRBJ2-7, the full variable domain is DAGVTQSPTHLIKTRGQQVTLRCSPKSGHDTVSWYQQALGQGPQFIFQYYEEEERQRGNFPDRFSGHQFPNYSSELNVNALLLGDSALYLCASSLGHNSYEQYFGPGTRLTVT.

In this sample, this clone turned up a few times. The chain recombines TRBV4-3 with TRBJ1-2, with D perhaps matching TRBD1 (5 bases). CDR3 length equals 15 residues. CDR1 is LGHNA and CDR2 is YSLEER in the germline V gene. V lost 4 bases, J lost 3 bases, and 15 bases lay in between. The CDR3: CASSRDEGSYYGYTF. The CDR3 nucleotides read TGCGCCAGCAGCCGGGACGAAGGGTCTTACTATGGCTACACCTTC.

The gene calls are TRBV11-2 and TRBJ2-1, with 9 bases fitting TRBD2. There are 15 residues in the CDR3. CDR1 is SGHAT and CDR2 is FQNNGV in the germline V gene. J was trimmed by 12 bases and V by 0 bases; bases with no gene match: 9. The CDR3 nucleotides are TGTGCCAGCAGCTTAGATGAATTTAGCGGGAGATGGCAGTTCTTC. Translation: CASSLDEFSGRWQFF. Looking up the rest from reference TRBV11-2 and TRBJ2-1 gives the full variable domain: EAGVAQSPRYKIIEKRQSVAFWCNPISGHATLYWYQQILGQGPKLLIQFQNNGVVDDSQLPKDRFSAERLKGVDSTLKIQPAKLEDSAVYLCASSLDEFSGRWQFFGPGTRLTVL.